These 16 T cell receptor beta chains came from one sample sequenced in a study of post-analysis software for immune sequencing data. General study results and limits: Controls had lower frequencies than patients of a few TRBV segments, which included TRBV5-6, TRBV5-1 and TRBV20-1.

Antigen specificity for these receptors is unknown. Carried by the TCR beta cDNA libraries were unique molecular identifiers. TCRdb re-called the PCR reads with MiXCR, one entry per CDR3 protein. The sample lists about 540,000 distinct CDR3 sequences, around 34% occurring once. Sequenced material: blood. Receptors originate from a girl aged 2-17 years with multiple sclerosis.

Only a few counts were recorded for this clonotype. The chain links TRBV20-1 to TRBJ1-6, with 7 bases lining up with TRBD1. Germline lookup yields CDR1 DFQATT and CDR2 SNEGSKA (reference sequence). The CDR3 extends over 13 amino acids. With V trimmed by 7 bases and J by 12 bases, 12 bases remained unmatched. The CDR3 region is CSVHRDSSKPLHF. The CDR3 DNA reads TGCAGTGTCCACCGGGACAGTTCCAAACCCCTCCACTTT.

This clonotype was seen only a few times. This chain joins TRBV10-3 and TRBJ2-7; D is possibly TRBD2 (6 bases). Trimming left V 3 bases short and J 4 bases short, with 13 bases between. Germline-derived CDR1 and CDR2 are ENHRY and SYGVKD. CDR3 size: 14 residues. The CDR3 is CAISDSGRGYEQYF. The DNA for the CDR3 is TGTGCCATCAGTGATAGCGGCAGAGGGTACGAGCAGTACTTC.

This clonotype was observed a few times. The chain combines TRBV4-1 with TRBJ1-1, with D perhaps matching TRBD1 (6 bases). V gave up 3 bases and J gave up 5 bases, with 13 bases separating them. Germline assignment: CDR1 MGHRA and CDR2 YSYEKL. The CDR3 extends over 14 amino acids. CDR3 sequence reads: CASSQLERGTEAFF. DNA of the CDR3: TGCGCCAGCAGCCAGCTAGAAAGGGGGACTGAAGCTTTCTTT.

The V and J genes are TRBV7-9 and TRBJ1-2; maybe TRBD1 (5 bases). The CDR3 covers 15 residues. Germline V CDR1 and CDR2: SEHNR, FQNEAQ (reference sequence). The V gene lost 0 bases and the J gene lost 2 bases, with 10 bases spanning the gap. CDR3 region: CASSLALGGNYGYTF. For the CDR3, the DNA is TGTGCCAGCAGCTTAGCTCTTGGGGGGAACTATGGCTACACCTTC. Filled out from reference TRBV7-9 and TRBJ1-2, the complete variable domain reads DTGVSQNPRHKITKRGQNVTFRCDPISEHNRLYWYRQTLGQGPEFLTYFQNEAQLEKSRLLSDRFSAERPKGSFSTLEIQRTEQGDSAMYLCASSLALGGNYGYTFGSGTRLTVV.

This clonotype appeared a few times. The chain recombines TRBV7-8 with TRBJ2-4, with no clear D. Germline-derived CDR1 and CDR2 are SGHVS and FQNEAQ. The ends were cut back, 8 bases at V and 8 bases at J, with 10 bases in the middle. CDR3 length: 11 amino acids. CDR3 nucleotides: TGTGCCAGCCTAGGTTTGGACATTCAGTACTTC. Its protein product is CASLGLDIQYF.

The chain has TRBV4-1 and TRBJ1-1; tentative D call: TRBD1 (6 bases). CDR1 is MGHRA, CDR2 YSYEKL, per germline. V lost 3 bases and J 3 bases, leaving 14 bases between the germline ends. The CDR3 totals 15 residues. The CDR3 loop is CASSHAGAFYTEAFF. CDR3 nucleotide sequence: TGCGCCAGCAGCCACGCGGGGGCGTTTTACACTGAAGCTTTCTTT.

This clonotype was recorded a few times. The gene calls are TRBV4-1 and TRBJ2-1; no reliable D call. Trimming took 0 bases from V and 0 from J, leaving 9 bases between them. The V gene's germline CDR1 is MGHRA and CDR2 YSYEKL. This CDR3 has 16 residues. This chain's CDR3 is CASSQESPSSYNEQFF. The CDR3 DNA follows: TGCGCCAGCAGCCAAGAGTCGCCTAGCTCCTACAATGAGCAGTTCTTC.

V usage is TRBV2 and J usage is TRBJ2-3; no clear D gene. Germline V gene data show CDR1 as SNHLY and CDR2 as FYNNEI. This CDR3 region has 12 residues. Deletions cut 7 bases from V and 2 bases from J, with 7 bases between. As DNA, the CDR3 is TGTGCCAGCACTCAGTCCACAGATACGCAGTATTTT. Translation gives CASTQSTDTQYF.

The rearrangement links TRBV20-1 to TRBJ2-1; 9 positions match TRBD2. The J segment lost 8 bases and the V segment lost 5 bases, leaving 4 bases of the junction unmatched. The CDR3 spans 12 residues. Germline V lookup: CDR1 DFQATT, CDR2 SNEGSKA (reference sequence). The CDR3 reads CSAAGLAHEQFF. CDR3 coding DNA: TGCAGTGCTGCGGGACTAGCCCATGAGCAGTTCTTC.

This sequence joins TRBV20-1 and TRBJ1-2, with D unclear. The CDR3 spans 15 residues. V dropped 2 bases and J dropped 8 bases, with 21 bases sitting between them. The germline V gene encodes CDR1 DFQATT and CDR2 SNEGSKA (reference sequence). This CDR3 is CSARLDSEDQEGYTF. The CDR3 nucleotides read TGCAGTGCTAGATTAGATTCTGAGGATCAAGAAGGCTACACCTTC.

This chain links TRBV6-1 with TRBJ2-3; no clear D gene. V dropped 1 base and J dropped 7 bases, with 12 bases sitting between them. CDR1 and CDR2 from the germline V gene are MNHNS and SASEGT. The CDR3 loop spans 14 amino acids. CDR3 sequence: CASSEVSLGHTQYF. In DNA form, the CDR3 reads TGTGCCAGCAGTGAAGTTTCGTTAGGGCATACGCAGTATTTT.

This chain joins TRBV11-3 and TRBJ1-1; 8 nucleotides line up with TRBD1. The V and J ends lost 0 bases and 1 base, in that order; junction bases with no gene match: 1. In germline, CDR1 is SGHNT, CDR2 YENEEA. This CDR3 comprises 15 residues. The CDR3 nucleotides read TGTGCCAGCAGCTTAGATGGGACAGGGAACACTGAAGCTTTCTTT. Translation: CASSLDGTGNTEAFF. Filled out from reference TRBV11-3 and TRBJ1-1, the complete variable domain reads EAGVVQSPRYKIIEKKQPVAFWCNPISGHNTLYWYLQNLGQGPELLIRYENEEAVDDSQLPKDRFSAERLKGVDSTLKIQPAELGDSAVYLCASSLDGTGNTEAFFGQGTRLTVV.

This clonotype turned up a few times. This sequence joins TRBV15 and TRBJ2-3, with a weak D call TRBD2 (8 bases). The CDR3 is 14 amino acids. Per the germline V gene, CDR1 is LNHNV and CDR2 is YYDKDF (reference sequence). Trimming pared 8 bases from V and 5 bases from J, leaving 17 bases between. The CDR3 loop is CATLPGGGLDTQYF. The CDR3 nucleotides read TGTGCCACCCTCCCGGGAGGGGGCCTAGATACGCAGTATTTT.

The chain has TRBV6-1 and TRBJ2-2; D is undetermined. Between the trimmed V and J ends, which lost 1 base and 1 base, there was a span of 4 bases. CDR3 length equals 14 residues. The V gene's germline CDR1 is MNHNS and CDR2 SASEGT. The CDR3 nucleotides are TGTGCCAGCAGTGAAGTAAGGAACACCGGGGAGCTGTTTTTT. Amino acids: CASSEVRNTGELFF.

This clonotype was detected only a few times. The chain is built from TRBV27 and TRBJ2-7, with D unclear. CDR1 MNHEY and CDR2 SMNVEV come from the germline V gene (reference sequence). The V gene lost 5 bases and the J gene lost 0 bases, with 11 bases spanning the gap. The CDR3 totals 14 residues. The CDR3 region is CASSTPGSSYEQYF. In DNA form, the CDR3 reads TGTGCCAGCAGTACACCCGGGTCCTCCTACGAGCAGTACTTC.

The chain is built from TRBV27 and TRBJ2-3; D is perhaps TRBD1 (6 bases). Germline CDR1 is MNHEY and CDR2 is SMNVEV (reference sequence). The CDR3 covers 15 residues. The V gene lost 2 bases and the J gene lost 4 bases, with 13 bases spanning the gap. For the CDR3, the DNA is TGTGCCAGCAGTTTAAGAAACAGGGTCCCAGATACGCAGTATTTT. Encoded protein: CASSLRNRVPDTQYF.